This TCR beta chain was documented in a study of OX40 agonist ivuxolimab in advanced cancers. Libraries were prepared by immunoSEQ multiplex PCR; TCRdb keeps only in-frame clonotypes and omits some of them. The table records around 77,000 clones, 65% to 90% of them present only once. Study-wide results and limits: Both CD4+ and CD8+ T cell populations in blood had undergone clonal expansion by week 6 at 0.1 to 3.0 mg/kg.

The CDR3 contains 13 residues. Germline values: CDR1 MNHNS, CDR2 SASEGT. The V and J ends lost 4 bases and 6 bases, in that order; junction bases with no gene match: 4. About this clone itself: What it binds is unknown.

The sequence derives from an adult with an advanced solid tumor such as melanoma, head and neck, liver or kidney cancer. The V and J genes are TRBV6-1 and TRBJ1-1; TRBD1 agrees at 8 bases. The material was CD4+ or CD8+ T cells sorted from blood, obtained in a trial of the OX40 agonist ivuxolimab. In nucleotides, the CDR3 is TGTGCCAGCAGTGGTCAACAGGGGGCTGAAGCTTTCTTT. This translates into CASSGQQGAEAFF.